These 12 T cell receptor beta chains came from one sample sequenced in a study of T cell repertoires in cytomegalovirus infection (dated by TCRdb to between 2018 and 2021). Sequenced on an Illumina HiSeq 1500. TCRdb took the public reads, trimmed them with fastp at Q25, ran MiXCR for clone calling and kept in-frame beta chains. A single entry per CDR3 protein holds the most common genes and DNA from its merged rows. For this sample there are roughly 280,000 distinct CDR3 sequences; 8% to 9.5% appear just once. Clones ranked in the top ten supply approximately 15% of the sample. Sequenced input: PBMCs. The receptor set was obtained from a human donor in good health (CMV status not recorded). Some clones in this sample may be carry-over from other donors' samples.

This clonotype was observed many times. The gene calls are TRBV12-3 or TRBV12-4 and TRBJ1-6; 10 bases are a match to TRBD1. The trim removed 5 bases at V and 12 bases at J, leaving 7 bases unmatched. The CDR3 length is 14 residues. The CDR3 DNA is TGTGCCAGCAGTGTCGGGACAGGGGCCCAACCCCTCCACTTT. It codes for CASSVGTGAQPLHF.

Many counts were recorded for this clonotype. The chain employs TRBV6-7 and TRBJ1-6; 9 bases align to TRBD1. TRBV6-7 falls under the ORF class, with uncertain function. Trimming at V came to 4 bases and at J to 5 bases, leaving 9 bases not matched to a gene. The CDR3 consists of 17 residues. The CDR3 nucleotides are TGTGCCAGCAGTTGTATACAGGGGGCTGGAGATAATTCACCCCTCCACTTT. It specifies CASSCIQGAGDNSPLHF.

In this sample, this clonotype turned up many times. V and J are TRBV7-2 and TRBJ2-2; unclear D gene. The V and J ends lost 4 bases and 4 bases respectively, with 10 bases between them. The CDR3 loop spans 14 amino acids. Germline V CDR1 and CDR2: SGHTA, FQGNSA. CDR3 sequence: CASSSQGVTGELFF. CDR3 nucleotide sequence: TGTGCCAGCAGCTCCCAAGGTGTCACCGGGGAGCTGTTTTTT. The full variable domain, in which reference TRBV7-2 and TRBJ2-2 provide the parts outside the CDR3, is GAGVSQSPSNKVTEKGKDVELRCDPISGHTALYWYRQSLGQGLEFLIYFQGNSAPDKSGLPSDRFSAERTGGSVSTLTIQRTQQEDSAVYLCASSSQGVTGELFFGEGSRLTVL.

This clonotype was seen a few times. The V gene is TRBV20-1, the J gene TRBJ1-5; D unresolved. Per the germline V gene, CDR1 is DFQATT and CDR2 is SNEGSKA (reference sequence). There are 16 residues in the CDR3. Trimming removed 2 bases from V and 0 bases from J, with 14 bases in between. The chain's CDR3 is CSARPGGRYSNQPQHF. The CDR3, as DNA: TGCAGTGCTAGACCCGGCGGAAGATATAGCAATCAGCCCCAGCATTTT.

This clonotype has ten or more counts. The chain recombines TRBV14 with TRBJ1-6; a possible D gene is TRBD1 (6 bases). The CDR3 is 14 amino acids. V was clipped by 4 bases and J by 7 bases, with 11 bases between them. Per germline, CDR1 SGHDN and CDR2 FVKESK. The CDR3 is CASSRDIANSPLHF. CDR3 nucleotide sequence: TGTGCCAGCAGCCGGGACATTGCAAATTCACCCCTCCACTTT.

The CDR3 DNA is TGCGCCAGCAGCTTGATACTAGCAGGGGATGAGCAGTTCTTC. Its translation: CASSLILAGDEQFF. The chain has TRBV5-1 and TRBJ2-1; D possibly matches TRBD1 or TRBD2 (6 bases each). Trimming removed 1 base at V and 8 bases at J, with 13 bases between. Looked up from germline, CDR1 is SGHRS and CDR2 is YFSETQ. The CDR3 consists of 14 residues.

This clonotype was picked up many times. This sequence joins TRBV12-3 or TRBV12-4 and TRBJ1-5; D is undetermined. The CDR3 consists of 16 residues. V was clipped by 3 bases and J by 2 bases, with 14 bases between them. The CDR3 DNA sequence: TGTGCCAGCAGTTTGCCCTCGGGTTCGGGCAATCAGCCCCAGCATTTT. It translates to CASSLPSGSGNQPQHF.

This clonotype appeared many times. The chain employs TRBV6-2 or TRBV6-3 and TRBJ1-6; a weak D match, TRBD1 (5 bases). Looked up from germline, CDR1 is MNHEY and CDR2 is SVGEGT. V lost 6 bases to trimming and J lost 9 bases, with 24 bases between them. CDR3 length equals 17 residues. CDR3 sequence reads: CASRNQVGTAKASPLHF. DNA of the CDR3: TGTGCCAGCAGAAACCAAGTTGGGACTGCGAAGGCTTCACCCCTCCACTTT.

The chain couples TRBV28 to TRBJ1-2, with a possible D match to TRBD1 (6 bases). From germline, CDR1 is MDHEN and CDR2 SYDVKM. Trimming took off 8 bases at V and 7 bases at J, with 29 bases between the two ends. The CDR3 runs 17 residues. DNA for the CDR3: TGTGCCAGCTCCTTCAGCGGGGGAAACAGGGAGGGCGGTGGCTACACCTTC. It translates to CASSFSGGNREGGGYTF.

This clonotype was seen repeatedly, ten times or more. The chain joins TRBV7-2 to TRBJ1-2; D gene ambiguous. Germline V lookup: CDR1 SGHTA, CDR2 FQGNSA. V was cut by 2 bases and J by 2 bases, with 9 bases left in between. The CDR3 consists of 14 residues. This CDR3 reads CASSLLGLNYGYTF. CDR3 nucleotides: TGTGCCAGCAGCTTATTAGGGTTGAACTATGGCTACACCTTC.

The chain is built from TRBV12-3 or TRBV12-4 and TRBJ1-1; a weak D match, TRBD1 (6 bases). The V gene lost 2 bases and the J gene lost 1 base, with 11 bases spanning the gap. The CDR3 consists of 15 residues. CDR3 bases: TGTGCCAGCAGTTTAATCGGGGGCCGGAACACTGAAGCTTTCTTT. It codes for CASSLIGGRNTEAFF.

This chain connects TRBV7-2 to TRBJ1-1; 9 nucleotides line up with TRBD1. The CDR3 has 16 amino acids. J lost 1 base, V lost 2 bases, and 5 bases had no gene match. Germline loops: CDR1 SGHTA, CDR2 FQGNSA. The CDR3 spells CASSLWAQGANTEAFF. CDR3 sequence (DNA): TGTGCCAGCAGCTTATGGGCACAGGGGGCGAACACTGAAGCTTTCTTT.